Sequencing of this T cell receptor (beta chain) was carried out in a study of beta chain features in type 1 diabetes. Study context: Comparable age, gender and cell yields were observed in patients relative to healthy donors.

cDNA synthesis used the whole RNA isolate, giving expressed TCRB sequences. Sequencing used immunoSEQ multiplex PCR; TCRdb keeps in-frame clones, though not all of them. In the table there are fewer than 250,000 clones, around 65% of which are singletons. Study conclusions and caveats: No resolution was reached here on whether HLA type influences TCRB rearrangement. Researchers reported that naive, central memory and Treg TCRB repertoires appeared more similar in patients than in healthy donors.

Comments on this clone: The antigen is undetermined.

CDR1 is SEHNR, CDR2 FQNEAQ, per germline (reference sequence). Losses at the gene ends were 4 bases for V and 5 bases for J; bases not matched to a gene: 14. This CDR3 is built from 17 residues. Blood was drawn once from each donor into heparinised tubes. The draws averaged about 120 mL. The chain couples TRBV7-9 to TRBJ2-1; TRBD2 matches at 7 bases. The receptor was derived from a man between 25 and 39 years old in good health. Sequencing was performed on naive CD4+ T cells from blood. CDR3 residues: CASSSFLGGRPDNEQFF. DNA for the CDR3: TGTGCCAGCAGCTCCTTCCTGGGAGGGAGACCCGACAATGAGCAGTTCTTC.